This T cell receptor beta chain was retrieved from a study of blood T cell repertoires in COVID-19. In the study overall: The analysed material was cDNA or gDNA that came from T cells, B-cell-depleted T cells, or PBMCs.

Per the study methods: Amplification of reference gene primers provided the estimated nucleated cell counts. TCRdb's copy holds only in-frame clones and misses some; the assay was immunoSEQ multiplex PCR. From that table come the V and J calls and clone size; the DNA was used to work out D and trimming. The table has about 120,000 clones, roughly four fifths seen once. The CDR3 loop spans 13 amino acids. V lost 5 bases and J lost 6, with 14 bases in between. The genes are TRBV12-3 or TRBV12-4 and TRBJ2-7; perhaps TRBD1 as D (8 bases). The source is a man over 45 with acute or convalescent COVID-19. The sequenced material came from peripheral blood. The CDR3 DNA is TGTGCCAGCAGTCCGGACAGGGAGGGCGAGCAGTACTTC. Protein sequence: CASSPDREGEQYF.